This T cell receptor (beta chain) was identified in a study of cytomegalovirus exposure and HLA in healthy donors. Study-level points and caveats: The authors listed some 150 TCR beta chains as cytomegalovirus-associated.

The method was immunoSEQ multiplex PCR; TCRdb's version includes in-frame clones alone and lacks a portion of them. The sample has about 140,000 clones, more than 75% seen once. A note on this clone: The antigen remains unidentified.

The CDR3 runs 12 residues. With 5 bases clipped from V and 9 bases from J, the junction kept 4 bases outside the gene matches. In germline, CDR1 is GTSNPN, CDR2 SVGIG (reference sequence). Sequencing was done on a sample of PBMCs. This TCR was sampled from a young man in good health and CMV-seropositive. The rearrangement uses TRBV30 and TRBJ1-6; 7 bases are shared with TRBD1. In DNA form, the CDR3 reads TGTGCCTGGGACAGGGTTGGTTCACCCCTCCACTTT. It specifies CAWDRVGSPLHF.